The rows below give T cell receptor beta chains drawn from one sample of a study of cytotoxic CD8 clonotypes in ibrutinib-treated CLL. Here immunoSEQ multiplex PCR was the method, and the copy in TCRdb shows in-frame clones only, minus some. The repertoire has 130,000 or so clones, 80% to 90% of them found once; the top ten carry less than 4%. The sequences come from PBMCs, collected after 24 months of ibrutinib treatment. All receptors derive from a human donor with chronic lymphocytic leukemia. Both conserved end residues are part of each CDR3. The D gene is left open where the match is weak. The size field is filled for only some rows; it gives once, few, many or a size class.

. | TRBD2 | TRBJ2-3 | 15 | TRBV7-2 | CASSRGGASTDTQYF | TGTGCCAGCAGCCGGGGAGGGGCGTCTACAGATACGCAGTATTTT
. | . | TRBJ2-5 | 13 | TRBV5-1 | CASSLSVQETQYF | TGCGCCAGCAGCTTGAGTGTCCAAGAGACCCAGTACTTC
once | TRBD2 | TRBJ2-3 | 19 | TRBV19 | CASSFYGLAVPSSTDTQYF | TGTGCCAGTAGTTTCTACGGACTAGCAGTACCTTCTAGCACAGATACGCAGTATTTT
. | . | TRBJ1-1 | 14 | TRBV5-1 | CASSLASMNTEAFF | TGCGCCAGCAGCTTGGCCAGTATGAACACTGAAGCTTTCTTT
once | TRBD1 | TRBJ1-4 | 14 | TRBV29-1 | CSVEGWTGNEKLFF | TGCAGCGTTGAAGGGTGGACAGGGAATGAAAAACTGTTTTTT
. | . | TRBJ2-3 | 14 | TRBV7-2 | CASSQIASPDTQYF | TGTGCCAGCAGCCAAATAGCGTCGCCAGATACGCAGTATTTT
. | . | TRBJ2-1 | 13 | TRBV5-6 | CASSLVRAGEQFF | TGTGCCAGCAGCTTGGTACGGGCGGGGGAGCAGTTCTTC
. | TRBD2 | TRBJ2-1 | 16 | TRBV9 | CASSVDTSGVYNEQFF | TGTGCCAGCAGCGTAGACACTAGCGGGGTTTACAATGAGCAGTTCTTC
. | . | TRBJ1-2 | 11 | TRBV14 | CASSSSWGYTF | TGTGCCAGCAGCTCGAGTTGGGGCTACACCTTC
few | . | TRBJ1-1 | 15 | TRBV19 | CASSEGQALNTEAFF | TGTGCCAGTAGTGAAGGTCAGGCTTTGAACACTGAAGCTTTCTTT
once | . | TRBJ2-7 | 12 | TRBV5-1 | CASSLQVGEQYF | TGCGCCAGCAGCTTACAGGTTGGCGAGCAGTACTTC
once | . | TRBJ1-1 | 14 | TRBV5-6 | CASSLARPEAEAFF | TGTGCCAGCAGCTTGGCAAGGCCAGAAGCTGAAGCTTTCTTT
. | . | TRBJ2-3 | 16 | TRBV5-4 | CASKLQTDAATDTQYF | TGTGCCAGCAAACTTCAGACCGACGCAGCCACAGATACGCAGTATTTT
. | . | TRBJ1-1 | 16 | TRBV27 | CASSFRTGQMNTEAFF | TGTGCCAGCAGTTTCAGGACCGGACAAATGAACACTGAAGCTTTCTTT
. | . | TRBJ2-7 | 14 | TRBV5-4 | CASSLAGVSYEQYF | TGTGCCAGCAGCTTGGCCGGGGTCTCCTACGAGCAGTACTTC
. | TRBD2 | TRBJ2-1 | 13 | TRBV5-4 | CASRPAGRNEQFF | TGTGCCAGCAGACCCGCCGGGAGGAATGAGCAGTTCTTC
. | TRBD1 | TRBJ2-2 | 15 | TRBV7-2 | CASSEQGAVTGELFF | TGTGCCAGCAGCGAACAGGGGGCGGTCACCGGGGAGCTGTTTTTT
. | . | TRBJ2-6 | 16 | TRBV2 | CAIPSAGSRGANVLTF | TGTGCCATCCCGAGCGCGGGTAGTAGAGGGGCCAACGTCCTGACTTTC
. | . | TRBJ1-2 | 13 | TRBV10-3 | CGSGADHYCGYTF | TGTGGTTCTGGTGCCGATCATTACTGTGGCTACACCTTC
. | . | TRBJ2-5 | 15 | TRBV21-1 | CASSSLGDDQEAQYF | TGTGCCAGCAGCTCCCTCGGGGACGATCAAGAGGCCCAGTACTTC
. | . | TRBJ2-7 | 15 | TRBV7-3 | CASSPNPAQIYEQYF | TGTGCCAGCAGCCCCAACCCGGCGCAGATCTACGAGCAGTACTTC
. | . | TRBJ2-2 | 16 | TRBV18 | CASSNSLDVGTGELFF | TGTGCCAGCTCAAACTCCCTGGATGTCGGCACCGGGGAGCTGTTTTTT
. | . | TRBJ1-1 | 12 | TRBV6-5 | CASLDGNTEAFF | TGTGCCAGCTTGGACGGGAACACTGAAGCTTTCTTT
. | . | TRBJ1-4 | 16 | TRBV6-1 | CASSEVDTQVPEKLFF | TGTGCCAGCAGTGAAGTAGACACACAAGTCCCGGAAAAACTGTTTTTT
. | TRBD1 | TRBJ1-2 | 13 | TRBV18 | CASARDRGNGYTF | TGTGCCAGCGCCCGGGACAGGGGGAATGGCTACACCTTC
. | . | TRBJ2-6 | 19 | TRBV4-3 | CASSQELGDTGSGANVLTF | TGCGCCAGCAGCCAAGAACTCGGAGACACAGGCTCTGGGGCCAACGTCCTGACTTTC
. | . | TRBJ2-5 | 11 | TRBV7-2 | CASSPQETQYF | TGTGCCAGCAGCCCCCAAGAGACCCAGTACTTC
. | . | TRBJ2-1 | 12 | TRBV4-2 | CASSQGENEQFF | TGTGCCAGCAGCCAAGGGGAAAATGAGCAGTTCTTC
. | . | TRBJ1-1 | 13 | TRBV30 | CAWSRGPNTEAFF | TGTGCCTGGAGTAGGGGCCCGAACACTGAAGCTTTCTTT
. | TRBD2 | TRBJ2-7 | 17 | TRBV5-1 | CASSFGLAGGTSYEQYF | TGCGCCAGCAGCTTCGGACTAGCGGGGGGGACCTCCTACGAGCAGTACTTC
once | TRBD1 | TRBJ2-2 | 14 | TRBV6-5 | CASSLDRDAGELFF | TGTGCCAGCAGCCTTGACAGGGACGCCGGGGAGCTGTTTTTT
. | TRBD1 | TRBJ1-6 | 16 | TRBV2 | CASSEARTGGGSPLHF | TGTGCCAGCAGTGAAGCGCGGACAGGGGGCGGTTCACCCCTCCACTTT
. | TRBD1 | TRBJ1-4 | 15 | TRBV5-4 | CASSSEDRGDEKLFF | TGTGCCAGCAGCTCGGAGGACAGGGGAGATGAAAAACTGTTTTTT
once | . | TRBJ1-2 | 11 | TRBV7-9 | CASSLSRGYTF | TGTGCCAGCAGCTTAAGCAGGGGCTACACCTTC
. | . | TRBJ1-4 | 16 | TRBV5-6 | CASSFPDRTTNEKLFF | TGTGCCAGCAGCTTCCCGGACAGAACAACTAATGAAAAACTGTTTTTT
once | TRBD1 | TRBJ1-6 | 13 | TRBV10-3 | CAITGTGNSPLHF | TGTGCCATCACTGGGACAGGGAATTCACCCCTCCACTTT
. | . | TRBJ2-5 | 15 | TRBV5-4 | CASSPGAILSGTQYF | TGTGCCAGCAGCCCAGGGGCCATCCTATCGGGGACCCAGTACTTC
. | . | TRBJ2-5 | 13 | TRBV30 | CAWRVQGGETQYF | TGTGCTTGGAGGGTTCAGGGCGGCGAGACCCAGTACTTC
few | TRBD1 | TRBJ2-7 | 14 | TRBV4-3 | CASSRRQGDYEQYF | TGCGCCAGCAGCCGAAGACAGGGGGACTACGAGCAGTACTTC
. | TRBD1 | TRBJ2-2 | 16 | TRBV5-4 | CASSPNRGNLAGELFF | TGTGCCAGCAGCCCGAACAGGGGGAACTTAGCCGGGGAGCTGTTTTTT
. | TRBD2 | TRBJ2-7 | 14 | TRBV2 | CARGTNLGFDEQYF | TGTGCCAGGGGGACTAATTTAGGATTCGACGAGCAGTACTTC
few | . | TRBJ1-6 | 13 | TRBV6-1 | CASSGGANSPLHF | TGTGCCAGCAGTGGGGGTGCGAATTCACCCCTCCACTTT
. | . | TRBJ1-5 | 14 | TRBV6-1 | CASSEGVGNQPQHF | TGTGCCAGCAGTGAGGGGGTAGGGAATCAGCCCCAGCATTTT
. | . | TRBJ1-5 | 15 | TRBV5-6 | CASSSPQDSNQPQHF | TGTGCCAGCAGCTCCCCCCAGGATAGCAATCAGCCCCAGCATTTT
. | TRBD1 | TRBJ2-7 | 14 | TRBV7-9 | CASSPRQGPYEQYF | TGTGCCAGCAGCCCTCGACAGGGACCCTACGAGCAGTACTTC
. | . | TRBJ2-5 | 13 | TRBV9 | CASSVRGRETQYF | TGTGCCAGCAGCGTTAGGGGCCGAGAGACCCAGTACTTC
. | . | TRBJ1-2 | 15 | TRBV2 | CASSDQRRIFYGYTF | TGTGCCAGCAGTGACCAGAGACGGATTTTCTATGGCTACACCTTC
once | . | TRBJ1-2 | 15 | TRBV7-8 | CASSLGNRVGYGYTF | TGTGCCAGCAGCTTAGGCAACAGGGTCGGCTATGGCTACACCTTC
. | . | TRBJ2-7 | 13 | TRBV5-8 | CASSQGRADEQYF | TGTGCCAGCAGCCAGGGGCGGGCGGACGAGCAGTACTTC